The source of this TCR beta chain is a study of siplizumab effects on memory and regulatory T cells. General study findings and limits: Siplizumab significantly lowered the alloreactive sequences that could be traced to unstimulated CD4+ memory cells. In roughly 75-95% of proliferating CD4+ or CD8+ clones, a naive or memory phenotype could not be assigned. Whether the proliferating Tregs (from siplizumab cultures) were suppressive was not confirmed.

Each sample had approximately 10^5 TCR templates assayed. Sequencing used immunoSEQ multiplex PCR; TCRdb keeps in-frame clones, though not all of them. The data contain roughly 120,000 clones, around 94% of them singletons. CDR1 SGHVS and CDR2 FNYEAQ come from the germline V gene. The germline V and J ends were trimmed by 1 base and 6 bases, with 13 bases remaining between them. The CDR3 consists of 14 residues. This clone was seen only once. Its antigen is currently unknown. Material for sequencing was non-Treg CD4+ T cells sorted from blood. The sequence derives from a human donor in good health. The chain has TRBV7-6 and TRBJ2-7; no definite D call. CDR3 sequence: CASSLEIARREQYF. CDR3 DNA sequence: TGTGCCAGCAGCTTAGAAATAGCTCGTCGCGAGCAGTACTTC. Filled out from reference TRBV7-6 and TRBJ2-7, the complete variable domain reads GAGVSQSPRYKVTKRGQDVALRCDPISGHVSLYWYRQALGQGPEFLTYFNYEAQQDKSGLPNDRFSAERPEGSISTLTIQRTEQRDSAMYRCASSLEIARREQYFGPGTRLTVT.